The rows below give T cell receptor beta chains drawn from one sample of a study of shared clonotypes between healthy human individuals. Produced via immunoSEQ multiplex PCR; TCRdb's table is partial and in-frame only. This table holds some 1,600,000 clones, 95% to 99% found once. Sequencing was performed on naive CD4+ T cells sorted from blood. These receptor sequences come from a man aged 25 to 40 in good health. Both conserved end residues are trimmed from each CDR3. Each record gives: J gene, clone size, CDR3 length, V gene, CDR3 protein. Expanded clones are given a class, and other clones once, few, many or no size at all.

J: TRBJ1-5
size: .
length: 10
V: TRBV28
CDR3: ASNGNNQPQH

J: TRBJ2-1
size: .
length: 13
V: TRBV5-4
CDR3: ASSLKGTSGDEQF

J: TRBJ2-7
size: .
length: 13
V: TRBV4-3
CDR3: ASSQDGGTVGEQY

J: TRBJ2-3
size: .
length: 13
V: TRBV7-7
CDR3: ASSANRGGTDTQY

J: TRBJ2-3
size: .
length: 14
V: TRBV7-7
CDR3: ASSLGVGQATDTQY

J: TRBJ2-3
size: .
length: 12
V: TRBV9
CDR3: ASNGGQRTDTQY

J: TRBJ1-1
size: .
length: 10
V: TRBV2
CDR3: ASMGPNTEAF

J: TRBJ2-3
size: .
length: 11
V: TRBV25-1
CDR3: ASRDSATDTQY

J: TRBJ1-1
size: .
length: 13
V: TRBV28
CDR3: ASSSPRGWNTEAF

J: TRBJ2-1
size: .
length: 14
V: TRBV5-1
CDR3: ASSFSGTGVTNEQF

J: TRBJ2-1
size: .
length: 14
V: TRBV28
CDR3: ASSMGTSGPRNEQF

J: TRBJ1-4
size: once
length: 13
V: TRBV28
CDR3: ASSSDRGSNEKLF

J: TRBJ2-7
size: .
length: 13
V: TRBV6-1
CDR3: ASSSGAGGSYEQY

J: TRBJ1-5
size: .
length: 11
V: TRBV18
CDR3: ASSADGVQPQH

J: TRBJ1-4
size: few
length: 13
V: TRBV2
CDR3: ASSETGVANEKLF

J: TRBJ2-3
size: .
length: 13
V: TRBV7-3
CDR3: ASSLMGGSTDTQY

J: TRBJ2-1
size: .
length: 11
V: TRBV5-1
CDR3: ASSAPRLNEQF

J: TRBJ2-1
size: .
length: 12
V: TRBV28
CDR3: ASSPGQTLGEQF

J: TRBJ1-3
size: .
length: 11
V: TRBV10-2
CDR3: ASLQGAGNTIY

J: TRBJ1-5
size: .
length: 13
V: TRBV5-1
CDR3: ASSLAGESNQPQH

J: TRBJ2-1
size: .
length: 13
V: TRBV7-2
CDR3: ASRKKAGGNNEQF

J: TRBJ1-3
size: once
length: 8
V: TRBV30
CDR3: AWSLETIY

J: TRBJ2-5
size: .
length: 13
V: TRBV6-5
CDR3: ASSYLAGVRETQY

J: TRBJ2-4
size: .
length: 13
V: TRBV9
CDR3: ASSVDPAGAAARY

J: TRBJ2-5
size: .
length: 11
V: TRBV14
CDR3: ASSQGRVETQY

J: TRBJ2-7
size: .
length: 11
V: TRBV6-5
CDR3: ASRKGQVYEQY

J: TRBJ2-7
size: .
length: 8
V: TRBV28
CDR3: ASSAGQQY

J: TRBJ2-1
size: .
length: 15
V: TRBV7-8
CDR3: ASRTTRGRRNPNEQF

J: TRBJ1-2
size: .
length: 12
V: TRBV5-6
CDR3: ASSLYRGLYGYT

J: TRBJ1-1
size: .
length: 12
V: TRBV7-2
CDR3: ASSLTPAYTEAF

J: TRBJ1-2
size: .
length: 11
V: TRBV18
CDR3: ASSPAGRTGYT

J: TRBJ2-2
size: .
length: 14
V: TRBV4-3
CDR3: ASSQKVAGRAGELF

J: TRBJ2-2
size: .
length: 12
V: TRBV30
CDR3: AWSVTRATGELF

J: TRBJ2-2
size: .
length: 11
V: TRBV5-1
CDR3: ASTKTNTGELF

J: TRBJ2-7
size: .
length: 13
V: TRBV9
CDR3: ASSSRQGTAYEQY

J: TRBJ1-3
size: .
length: 13
V: TRBV29-1
CDR3: SARVGSASGNTIY

J: TRBJ2-1
size: once
length: 13
V: TRBV18
CDR3: ASSPISPSYNEQF

J: TRBJ1-5
size: .
length: 14
V: TRBV28
CDR3: ASSPTGVQHNQPQH

J: TRBJ2-3
size: .
length: 14
V: TRBV5-1
CDR3: ASSLVPSGTTDTQY

J: TRBJ2-1
size: .
length: 13
V: TRBV11-3
CDR3: ASARMGQSYNEQF

J: TRBJ2-1
size: few
length: 13
V: TRBV11-2
CDR3: ASSLDPGAYNEQF

J: TRBJ2-1
size: .
length: 18
V: TRBV9
CDR3: ASSVYPGRTGASSYNEQF

J: TRBJ2-7
size: .
length: 12
V: TRBV11-2
CDR3: ASSLGDFSYEQY

J: TRBJ2-1
size: .
length: 13
V: TRBV19
CDR3: ASSSRRSSYNEQF

J: TRBJ2-7
size: .
length: 15
V: TRBV7-8
CDR3: ASSLEIVRGAPYEQY